A single sample gave rise to the 32 T cell receptor beta chains below, sequenced in a study of OX40 agonist ivuxolimab in advanced cancers. Here immunoSEQ multiplex PCR was the method, and the copy in TCRdb shows in-frame clones only, minus some. The repertoire consists of about 140,000 clones, with about 92% occurring once and the leading ten covering over 0.8%. The specimen was CD4+ or CD8+ T cells sorted from blood, collected in a trial of the OX40 agonist ivuxolimab. The receptors shown here come from an adult with an advanced solid tumor such as melanoma, head and neck, liver or kidney cancer.

J is TRBJ2-1 and V is TRBV12-5; 7 bases are a match to TRBD1. The CDR3 runs 15 residues. CDR1 is LGHNT, CDR2 FRNRAP, per germline. Trimming took 3 bases from V and 6 from J; bases not matched to a gene: 8. The CDR3 region has the DNA TGTGCTAGTGGTTTTTTAGGGGGCGGAAGCAATGAGCAGTTCTTC. Amino acids: CASGFLGGGSNEQFF.

CDR3 bases: TGCGCCAGCAGCTCGACAGGGGAAATAGGAGAGACCCAGTACTTC. This gives the protein CASSSTGEIGETQYF. This rearrangement joins TRBV5-1 to TRBJ2-5; TRBD1 matches at 8 bases. Germline CDR1 reads SGHRS; CDR2 reads YFSETQ. Losses at the gene ends were 3 bases for V and 4 bases for J; bases not matched to a gene: 8. CDR3 size: 15 residues. The full variable domain, rest sourced from reference TRBV5-1 and TRBJ2-5, is KAGVTQTPRYLIKTRGQQVTLSCSPISGHRSVSWYQQTPGQGLQFLFEYFSETQRNKGNFPGRFSGRQFSNSRSEMNVSTLELGDSALYLCASSSTGEIGETQYFGPGTRLLVL.

A note on this clone: The germline gene is not matched at one end of the junction; a read error may be the cause. The DNA for the CDR3 is TGTGCCAGCAATTACTCCCCACAGGGAGTCCAGCCCCAGCATTTT. Amino acids: CASNYSPQGVQPQHF. The chain couples TRBV6-5 to TRBJ1-5, with D maybe TRBD1 (6 bases). This CDR3 region has 15 residues. Germline values: CDR1 MNHEY, CDR2 SVGAGI.

The chain employs TRBV6-1 and TRBJ1-2; D remains unclear. The V end lost 4 bases, the J end lost 2 bases, and 5 bases lay between the germline ends. The germline gives CDR1 MNHNS, CDR2 SASEGT. CDR3 length: 12 residues. CDR3 residues: CASSVANYGYTF. DNA of the CDR3: TGTGCCAGCAGTGTGGCGAACTATGGCTACACCTTC.

This sequence joins TRBV5-8 and TRBJ2-3; D uncertain. The CDR3 runs to 13 residues. With 5 bases removed from V and 6 bases from J, the gap between germline ends came to 13 bases. Germline-derived CDR1 and CDR2 are SGHTS and YDEGEE. The CDR3 bases are TGTGCCAGCAGTCGAACGGGCCAGGATACGCAGTATTTT. This gives the protein CASSRTGQDTQYF.

A note on this clone: At one end, the junction sequence differs from germline, possibly due to a read error. V and J are TRBV6-5 and TRBJ2-1, with 9 bases identical to TRBD2. The CDR3 totals 16 residues. Germline CDR1 reads MNHEY; CDR2 reads SVGAGI. The CDR3 region is CVSSYEAGGPGNEQFF. The CDR3, as DNA: TGTGTCAGCAGTTACGAGGCGGGAGGGCCGGGGAACGAGCAGTTCTTC.

The chain couples TRBV6-1 to TRBJ1-1; D is ambiguous. The V gene's germline CDR1 is MNHNS and CDR2 SASEGT. The ends were cut back, 4 bases at V and 0 bases at J, with 9 bases in the middle. This CDR3 is 14 amino acids long. CDR3 nucleotides: TGTGCCAGCAGTGGCAGGCCGTTGAACACTGAAGCTTTCTTT. Protein: CASSGRPLNTEAFF.

The CDR3 protein is CASSVGTTYGYTF. The CDR3 region has the DNA TGTGCCAGCAGCGTAGGAACCACCTATGGCTACACCTTC. The rearrangement uses TRBV9 and TRBJ1-2; D uncertain. Germline CDR1 reads SGDLS; CDR2 reads YYNGEE. CDR3 size: 13 residues. The V end lost 0 bases, the J end lost 4 bases, and 7 bases lay between the germline ends.

J is TRBJ2-7 and V is TRBV6-5; weak D call: TRBD1 (6 bases). Trimming took 0 bases from V and 2 from J, leaving 14 bases between them. The CDR3 spans 16 residues. Per germline, CDR1 MNHEY and CDR2 SVGAGI. This CDR3 reads CASSYSLVQGAYEQYF. The CDR3, as DNA: TGTGCCAGCAGTTACTCGCTGGTACAGGGAGCCTACGAGCAGTACTTC.

This clone was counted only a few times. Germline is not matched at one junction end, which may reflect a read error. V and J are TRBV27 and TRBJ2-7; D is perhaps TRBD2 (6 bases). Germline V lookup: CDR1 MNHEY, CDR2 SMNVEV (reference sequence). This CDR3 region has 15 residues. This chain's CDR3 is CASSISPEGSYEQYF. The CDR3 DNA follows: TGTGCCAGCAGTATATCACCGGAGGGCTCCTACGAGCAGTACTTC.

The chain recombines TRBV5-4 with TRBJ1-2; D call uncertain. The CDR3 has 14 amino acids. Looked up from germline, CDR1 is SGHNT and CDR2 is YYREEE (reference sequence). V shed 4 bases and J shed 4 bases, with 14 bases lying between them. The CDR3 DNA reads TGTGCCAGCAGCCTCGACCCGTCCCGCTATGGCTACACCTTC. Translation: CASSLDPSRYGYTF.

This clone was seen only a few times. The gene calls are TRBV4-3 and TRBJ2-7; 12 bases line up with TRBD2. Germline values: CDR1 LGHNA, CDR2 YSLEER. V gave up 3 bases and J gave up 1 base; unmatched junction bases: 7. The CDR3 covers 17 residues. The chain's CDR3 is CASSQLAGGSLSYEQYF. The CDR3 DNA sequence: TGCGCCAGCAGCCAGCTAGCGGGAGGGAGTTTGTCCTACGAGCAGTACTTC.

The chain recombines TRBV28 with TRBJ1-1, with D possibly matching TRBD1 (6 bases). The germline V and J ends were trimmed by 6 bases and 1 base, with 12 bases remaining between them. Germline CDR1 reads MDHEN; CDR2 reads SYDVKM. The CDR3 has 14 residues. The CDR3 reads CASSRGQGNTEAFF. The CDR3 DNA reads TGTGCCAGCAGCCGGGGGCAGGGGAACACTGAAGCTTTCTTT.

The V gene is TRBV6-6, the J gene TRBJ2-5; 9 bases fit TRBD1. Germline CDR1 reads MNHNY; CDR2 reads SVGAGI (reference sequence). The CDR3 consists of 14 residues. V shed 8 bases and J 5 bases; nucleotides not matched to a gene: 9. The CDR3 region has the DNA TGTGCCAGCGGAAACAGGGGGCATGGGGAGACCCAGTACTTC. It is translated as CASGNRGHGETQYF.

CDR3 in amino acids: CASSSLDRDNPPYGDEQFF. CDR3 bases: TGTGCCAGCAGCTCCCTGGACAGGGATAACCCGCCGTATGGTGATGAGCAGTTCTTC. V is TRBV7-6 and J is TRBJ2-1; 8 bases are a match to TRBD1. V trimming: 4 bases; J trimming: 8 bases; junction bases outside the gene matches: 22. In germline, CDR1 is SGHVS, CDR2 FNYEAQ. The CDR3 totals 19 residues.

The chain has TRBV29-1 and TRBJ2-7; D gene unclear. CDR3 length: 13 residues. The germline V gene encodes CDR1 SQVTM and CDR2 ANQGSEA. V lost 4 bases, J lost 0 bases, and 10 bases lay in between. As DNA, the CDR3 is TGCAGCGTTGGGGCACGGTTCTCCTACGAGCAGTACTTC. Its translation: CSVGARFSYEQYF.

V usage is TRBV4-2 and J usage is TRBJ2-7; 10 nucleotides line up with TRBD1. The CDR3 sequence is 17 residues long. CDR1 and CDR2 from the germline V gene are LGHNA and YNFKEQ. With V trimmed by 5 bases and J by 3 bases, 13 bases remained unmatched. The CDR3 sequence is CASSLERDRGMGYEQYF. In DNA form, the CDR3 reads TGTGCCAGCAGCTTGGAACGGGACAGGGGCATGGGCTACGAGCAGTACTTC.

The chain recombines TRBV28 with TRBJ1-2, with D maybe TRBD1 (6 bases). The CDR3 is made up of 13 amino acids. Germline V gives CDR1 MDHEN, CDR2 SYDVKM. V lost 6 bases to trimming and J lost 6 bases, with 14 bases between them. CDR3 in DNA: TGTGCCAGCAGGTTACAGGGTGGTCATGGCTACACCTTC. Amino acid sequence: CASRLQGGHGYTF.

The rearrangement uses TRBV5-4 and TRBJ2-1, with 8 nucleotides matching TRBD1. The CDR3 loop spans 17 amino acids. J lost 9 bases, V lost 4 bases, and 18 bases had no gene match. Germline lookup yields CDR1 SGHNT and CDR2 YYREEE (reference sequence). CDR3 residues: CASSPGPIGQGAIEQFF. CDR3 nucleotides: TGTGCCAGCAGCCCGGGGCCAATAGGGCAGGGGGCGATTGAGCAGTTCTTC. Full variable domain (missing parts from reference TRBV5-4 and TRBJ2-1): ETGVTQSPTHLIKTRGQQVTLRCSSQSGHNTVSWYQQALGQGPQFIFQYYREEENGRGNFPPRFSGLQFPNYSSELNVNALELDDSALYLCASSPGPIGQGAIEQFFGPGTRLTVL.

The chain links TRBV27 to TRBJ2-3; TRBD2 aligns across 10 bases. V lost 1 base and J lost 0; bases outside the gene matches: 7. The CDR3 has 18 residues. Germline values: CDR1 MNHEY, CDR2 SMNVEV (reference sequence). In nucleotides, the CDR3 is TGTGCCAGCAGTTTATTAGGGGCTAGCGGGAGTAGCACAGATACGCAGTATTTT. Residues: CASSLLGASGSSTDTQYF.

The V gene is TRBV6-5, the J gene TRBJ1-1; D is unresolved. The germline V and J ends were trimmed by 10 bases and 0 bases, with 12 bases remaining between them. Germline CDR1 MNHEY, CDR2 SVGAGI. CDR3 length: 13 amino acids. CDR3 nucleotides: TGTGCCACCAATCCGGGTCTGAACACTGAAGCTTTCTTT. This codes for CATNPGLNTEAFF.

The rearrangement joins TRBV6-1 to TRBJ1-1; D might be TRBD1 (5 bases). CDR3 length: 13 amino acids. Germline V CDR1 and CDR2: MNHNS, SASEGT. The germline V and J ends were trimmed by 4 bases and 4 bases, with 10 bases remaining between them. The CDR3 bases are TGTGCCAGCAGTGGTGGGAGGGGCACTGAAGCTTTCTTT. Its translation: CASSGGRGTEAFF.

This clone is a singleton in its sample. This chain joins TRBV5-6 and TRBJ2-1; the D call may be TRBD1 or TRBD2 (7 bases each). Trimming pared 2 bases from V and 15 bases from J, leaving 21 bases between. The length of the CDR3 is 14 residues. The germline CDR1 and CDR2 sequences are SGHDT and YYEEEE. The chain's CDR3 is CASSLGQVPRGGFF. The CDR3 coding sequence is TGTGCCAGCAGCTTAGGACAGGTCCCTCGCGGGGGGTTCTTC.

The rearrangement uses TRBV10-3 and TRBJ2-5; a weak D match, TRBD2 (6 bases). The CDR3 extends over 13 amino acids. Between the trimmed V and J ends, which lost 3 bases and 9 bases, there was a span of 14 bases. Germline lookup yields CDR1 ENHRY and CDR2 SYGVKD. Here the CDR3 DNA reads TGTGCCATCAGTGAATCCGGGACTTTGGCCCAGTACTTC. This sequence encodes CAISESGTLAQYF.

This clone has only one observation. A junction end diverges from the germline sequence, so it may reflect a read error. V gene TRBV4-3 combines with J gene TRBJ1-5; no clear D. CDR1 LGHNA and CDR2 YSLEER come from the germline V gene. The CDR3 spans 14 residues. CDR3: CASSQDKGSGPQHF. CDR3 bases: TGCGCCAGCAGTCAAGATAAAGGCTCAGGGCCCCAGCATTTT.

The chain employs TRBV11-3 and TRBJ2-3; a weak D match, TRBD1 (5 bases). Germline CDR1 is SGHNT and CDR2 is YENEEA. This CDR3 region has 15 residues. Trimming pared 1 base from V and 3 bases from J, leaving 11 bases between. The CDR3 loop reads CASSLAGKGTDTQYF. In DNA form, the CDR3 reads TGTGCCAGCAGCTTAGCAGGGAAGGGGACAGATACGCAGTATTTT.

J is TRBJ2-7 and V is TRBV2; maybe TRBD1 (6 bases). CDR1 is SNHLY, CDR2 FYNNEI, per germline. Trimming removed 6 bases at V and 3 bases at J, with 15 bases between. The length of the CDR3 is 14 residues. CDR3 sequence: CASRETGGVYEQYF. In nucleotides, the CDR3 is TGTGCCAGCAGGGAGACAGGCGGTGTCTACGAGCAGTACTTC.

J is TRBJ2-7 and V is TRBV7-9; no clear D. V was pared by 5 bases and J by 2 bases, with 10 bases between. Per germline, CDR1 SEHNR and CDR2 FQNEAQ (reference sequence). CDR3 length: 13 residues. The CDR3 spells CASSQGVTYEQYF. The CDR3 nucleotides are TGTGCCAGCAGCCAAGGCGTTACCTACGAGCAGTACTTC.

There are a few counts of this clone. The V and J genes are TRBV5-1 and TRBJ2-7; 12 nucleotides match TRBD2. The J segment lost 0 bases and the V segment lost 6 bases, leaving 16 bases of the junction unmatched. The CDR3 is 19 amino acids. The germline V gene encodes CDR1 SGHRS and CDR2 YFSETQ. CDR3 protein: CASIRGASGGAPPSYEQYF. CDR3 in DNA: TGCGCCAGCATCCGTGGGGCTAGCGGGGGGGCTCCTCCCTCCTACGAGCAGTACTTC.

The chain employs TRBV7-2 and TRBJ2-3; 9 bases align to TRBD1. Germline V lookup: CDR1 SGHTA, CDR2 FQGNSA. The CDR3 runs 16 residues. The trim removed 3 bases at V and 8 bases at J, leaving 12 bases unmatched. The CDR3 bases are TGTGCCAGCAGCTTGTGGCTGGGACAGGGAGGAGGTACGCAGTATTTT. Protein: CASSLWLGQGGGTQYF.

V usage is TRBV9 and J usage is TRBJ2-7; D uncertain. V was clipped by 1 base and J by 3 bases, with 11 bases between them. CDR3 length: 14 amino acids. Germline-derived CDR1 and CDR2 are SGDLS and YYNGEE. CDR3 sequence: CASSVRAVGYEQYF. CDR3 coding DNA: TGTGCCAGCAGCGTACGGGCAGTCGGCTACGAGCAGTACTTC.

The rearrangement joins TRBV7-2 to TRBJ1-2, with a weak D call TRBD1 (5 bases). Germline assignment: CDR1 SGHTA and CDR2 FQGNSA. CDR3 length: 15 amino acids. Trimming pared 1 base from V and 4 bases from J, leaving 13 bases between. CDR3 loop: CASSLGSRGGYGYTF. CDR3 bases: TGTGCCAGCAGCTTAGGATCTCGGGGGGGCTATGGCTACACCTTC. The whole variable domain, filled in from reference TRBV7-2 and TRBJ1-2, reads GAGVSQSPSNKVTEKGKDVELRCDPISGHTALYWYRQSLGQGLEFLIYFQGNSAPDKSGLPSDRFSAERTGGSVSTLTIQRTQQEDSAVYLCASSLGSRGGYGYTFGSGTRLTVV.